This TCR beta chain originates from a study of blood T cells in healthy people across ages. Notes on the study in general: PBMC samples, being unsorted, prevented any conclusive comparison of naive and antigen-experienced cells.

CDR1 is ENHRY, CDR2 SYGVKD, per germline. The ends lost 7 bases at V and 6 bases at J; junction bases unmatched: 4. The CDR3 spans 14 residues. The use of a sample-barcoded 5' primer and a J-beta primer mix characterized a second PCR of 7 to 11 cycles. One entry per CDR3 protein, called by TCRdb with MiXCR from the 5' RACE reads. The sample carries hundreds of thousands of distinct CDR3 sequences, around 48% recorded once. Concerning this clonotype: As yet, its antigen is unknown.

Sequencing used blood. The clonotype comes from a man aged 25-45 years in good health. The chain combines TRBV10-3 with TRBJ2-1; 12 bases match TRBD1. The CDR3 spells CAIMGQGAFNEQFF. For the CDR3, the DNA is TGTGCCATCATGGGACAGGGGGCGTTCAATGAGCAGTTCTTC.